The entry that follows covers one T cell receptor beta chain sequence. Enrollees, about 18 to 95 years old, lived in approximately 25 US areas. This specimen belongs to a study of blood T cell repertoires in COVID-19. Study overall: From T cells, B-cell-depleted T cells, or PBMCs came the material, which was cDNA or gDNA.

The CDR3 spans 14 residues. CDR1 is SGHRS and CDR2 is YFSETQ in the germline V gene. Trimming left V 6 bases short and J 1 base short, with 10 bases between. Original processing methods: Using reference gene primer amplification, nucleated cell counts were estimated. The protocol was immunoSEQ multiplex PCR, while the TCRdb copy is restricted to in-frame clones and leaves out a portion. For V, J and clone size, that table is used; D and trimming come from the DNA. This table has about 220,000 clones, less than 90% appearing once. Sequencing was performed on PBMCs or T cells enriched from blood (not recorded which). The chain employs TRBV5-1 and TRBJ2-2; D is possibly TRBD1 (6 bases). This receptor was taken from a woman aged 40 to 50 who had recovered from COVID-19. The CDR3 DNA reads as TGCGCCAGCAACCCACAGGGGAACACCGGGGAGCTGTTTTTT. Translated: CASNPQGNTGELFF.